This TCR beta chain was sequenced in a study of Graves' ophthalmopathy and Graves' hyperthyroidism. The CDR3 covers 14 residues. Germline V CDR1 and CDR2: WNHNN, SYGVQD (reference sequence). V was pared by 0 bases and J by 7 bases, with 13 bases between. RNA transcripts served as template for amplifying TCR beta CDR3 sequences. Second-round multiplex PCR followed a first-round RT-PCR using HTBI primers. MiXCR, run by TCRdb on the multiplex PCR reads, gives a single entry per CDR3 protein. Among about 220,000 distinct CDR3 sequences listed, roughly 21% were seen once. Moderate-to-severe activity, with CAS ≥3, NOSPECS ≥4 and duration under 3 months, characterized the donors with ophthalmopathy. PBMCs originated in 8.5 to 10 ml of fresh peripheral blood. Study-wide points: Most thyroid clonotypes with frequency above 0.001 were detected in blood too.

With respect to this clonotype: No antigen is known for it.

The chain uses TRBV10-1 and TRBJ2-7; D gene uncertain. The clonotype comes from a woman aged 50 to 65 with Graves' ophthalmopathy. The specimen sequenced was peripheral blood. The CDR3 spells CASSESPWGKEQYF. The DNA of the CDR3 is TGCGCCAGCAGTGAGTCTCCTTGGGGAAAAGAGCAGTACTTC.